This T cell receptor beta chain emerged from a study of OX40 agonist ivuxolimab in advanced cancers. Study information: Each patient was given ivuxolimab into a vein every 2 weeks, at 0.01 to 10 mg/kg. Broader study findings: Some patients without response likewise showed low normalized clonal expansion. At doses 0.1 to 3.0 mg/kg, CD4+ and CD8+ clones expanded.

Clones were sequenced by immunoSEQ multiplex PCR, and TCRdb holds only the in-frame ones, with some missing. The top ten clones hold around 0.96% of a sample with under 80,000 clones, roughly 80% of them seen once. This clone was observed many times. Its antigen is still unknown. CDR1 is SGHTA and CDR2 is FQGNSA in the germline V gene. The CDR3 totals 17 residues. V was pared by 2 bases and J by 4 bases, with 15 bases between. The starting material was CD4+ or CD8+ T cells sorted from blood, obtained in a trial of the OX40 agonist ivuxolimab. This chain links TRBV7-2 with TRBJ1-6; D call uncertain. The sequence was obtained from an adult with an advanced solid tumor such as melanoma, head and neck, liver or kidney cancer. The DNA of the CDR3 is TGTGCCAGCAGCTTACACGGAGCCCCATCATATAATTCACCCCTCCACTTT. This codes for CASSLHGAPSYNSPLHF.